The source of this T cell receptor beta chain is a study of siplizumab effects on memory and regulatory T cells. Whole-study context: Run as pairs, the mixed lymphocyte reactions received siplizumab at approximately 0.93 ug/mL or no drug. Findings and limits, study-wide: Left unconfirmed was the suppressive function of proliferating Tregs from siplizumab cultures. Siplizumab brought about a significant reduction in alloreactive sequences traceable to unstimulated CD4+ memory cells.

Kept together in coculture, the mixed lymphocyte reaction cells spent about 6 days at 37°C. Measured with immunoSEQ multiplex PCR; TCRdb has only the in-frame clones, and not every one. In the table there are about 15,000 clones, 40% to 45% of which are singletons. In the case of this clone: The target antigen is unknown.

With 5 bases removed from V and 3 bases from J, the gap between germline ends came to 10 bases. CDR1 is LNHDA, CDR2 SQIVND, per germline (reference sequence). This CDR3 has 13 residues. V is TRBV19 and J is TRBJ1-1; D call uncertain. This clonotype was sampled from a human donor in good health; the cells came from an allogeneic mixed lymphocyte reaction. Some clones in this sample may be carry-over from other donors' samples. Specimen: CFSE-low (dividing) CD4+ T cells sorted from an allogeneic mixed lymphocyte reaction. The DNA of the CDR3 is TGTGCCAGTAGTGCGGACGGATACACTGAAGCTTTCTTT. This codes for CASSADGYTEAFF. Complete variable domain (other parts from reference TRBV19 and TRBJ1-1): DGGITQSPKYLFRKEGQNVTLSCEQNLNHDAMYWYRQDPGQGLRLIYYSQIVNDFQKGDIAEGYSVSREKKESFPLTVTSAQKNPTAFYLCASSADGYTEAFFGQGTRLTVV.